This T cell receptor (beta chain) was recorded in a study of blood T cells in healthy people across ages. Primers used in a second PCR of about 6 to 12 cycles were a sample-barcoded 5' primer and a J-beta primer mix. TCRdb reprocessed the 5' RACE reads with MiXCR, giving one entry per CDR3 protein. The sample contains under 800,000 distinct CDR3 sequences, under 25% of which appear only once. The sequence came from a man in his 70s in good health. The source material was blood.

CDR3 sequence (DNA): TGTGCCAGCAGCCAAGATATGGGTAGTGAGCAGTTCTTC. Protein: CASSQDMGSEQFF. The chain recombines TRBV3-1 with TRBJ2-1; no definite D call. Trimming shortened V by 0 bases and J by 9 bases, and 9 bases separated the two germline ends. Germline-derived CDR1 and CDR2 are LGHDT and YNNKEL (reference sequence). This CDR3 contains 13 residues.